These T cell receptor beta chains were read from a single sample in a study of breast tumors, draining lymph nodes, adjacent tissues. TCRdb processed the multiplex PCR reads anew with MiXCR; each CDR3 protein has one entry. This sample carries about 22,000 distinct CDR3 sequences, roughly 58% of them seen once, and the ten largest clones take 14%. Sequenced material: breast tumor tissue. These receptors came from a female donor with breast cancer. Some clones in this sample may be carry-over from other donors' samples. The CDR3 runs from the conserved cysteine through the conserved F or W. Fields, in order: D gene, clone size, J gene, V gene, CDR3 DNA, CDR3 protein. A D gene is named only where the DNA matches it firmly. The size entry is marked missing in some rows and otherwise reads once, few, many or a size class.

d_gene: TRBD1
abundance: few
j_gene: TRBJ1-5
v_gene: TRBV4-2
CDR3nt: TGTGCCAGCAGCCAAGAAGCTGGACAGGTTTATCAGCCCCAGCATTTT
CDR3aa: CASSQEAGQVYQPQHF

d_gene: -
abundance: -
j_gene: TRBJ2-5
v_gene: TRBV29-1
CDR3nt: TGCAGCGTTGCTAGCCGGCAAGAGACCCAGTACTTC
CDR3aa: CSVASRQETQYF

d_gene: -
abundance: -
j_gene: TRBJ2-7
v_gene: TRBV7-2
CDR3nt: TGTGCCAGCAGCCTAAAGGCTAATTACGAGCAGTACTTC
CDR3aa: CASSLKANYEQYF

d_gene: TRBD2
abundance: -
j_gene: TRBJ2-5
v_gene: TRBV20-1
CDR3nt: TGCAGTGCGCCACTAGCGGGGGGCAGTCAGGAGACCCAGTACTTC
CDR3aa: CSAPLAGGSQETQYF

d_gene: -
abundance: -
j_gene: TRBJ1-1
v_gene: TRBV18
CDR3nt: TGTGCCAGCTCACCAACGGACGGAATGAACACTGAAGCTTTCTTT
CDR3aa: CASSPTDGMNTEAFF

d_gene: -
abundance: -
j_gene: TRBJ2-5
v_gene: TRBV24-1
CDR3nt: TGTGCCACCAGTGCCCTGGGTAGTCAAGAGACCCAGTACTTC
CDR3aa: CATSALGSQETQYF

d_gene: -
abundance: -
j_gene: TRBJ2-7
v_gene: TRBV24-1
CDR3nt: TGTGCCACCAGTGATTCCAATTCAGACGGCCACTCCTACGAGCAGTACTTC
CDR3aa: CATSDSNSDGHSYEQYF

d_gene: TRBD1
abundance: medium-sized
j_gene: TRBJ2-5
v_gene: TRBV12-5
CDR3nt: TGTGCTAGTGGTCCCCAGGGACAGGAAGAGACCCAGTACTTC
CDR3aa: CASGPQGQEETQYF

d_gene: -
abundance: -
j_gene: TRBJ2-3
v_gene: TRBV7-8
CDR3nt: TGTGCCAGCAGCTTAGGGACAATCACAGATACGCAGTATTTT
CDR3aa: CASSLGTITDTQYF

d_gene: -
abundance: -
j_gene: TRBJ1-3
v_gene: TRBV10-3
CDR3nt: TGTGCCATCAGGCCCGGGACGTCTGGAAACACCATATATTTT
CDR3aa: CAIRPGTSGNTIYF

d_gene: -
abundance: -
j_gene: TRBJ1-6
v_gene: TRBV2
CDR3nt: TGTGGCAGCAGTGTAGGGGTCGGTTCACCCCTCCACTTT
CDR3aa: CGSSVGVGSPLHF

d_gene: TRBD1
abundance: -
j_gene: TRBJ1-2
v_gene: TRBV20-1
CDR3nt: TGCAGTGCTAGTGGACAGGGAGATAACTCTGGCTACACCTTC
CDR3aa: CSASGQGDNSGYTF

d_gene: TRBD1
abundance: -
j_gene: TRBJ2-7
v_gene: TRBV20-1
CDR3nt: TGCAGTGCTAGAGGGGACAGGGGTCTGGGCTACGAGCAGTACTTC
CDR3aa: CSARGDRGLGYEQYF

d_gene: -
abundance: -
j_gene: TRBJ2-7
v_gene: TRBV5-1
CDR3nt: TGCGCCAGCAGCTTGGGGATTACGCTGTCCTACGAGCAGTACTTC
CDR3aa: CASSLGITLSYEQYF

d_gene: -
abundance: -
j_gene: TRBJ1-4
v_gene: TRBV5-1
CDR3nt: TGCGCCAGCAGCTTGAGCAAATCCATAGACGAAAAACTGTTTTTT
CDR3aa: CASSLSKSIDEKLFF

d_gene: -
abundance: many
j_gene: TRBJ1-1
v_gene: TRBV20-1
CDR3nt: TGCAGTGCGAAACAGCCCGATACCGAAGCTTTCTTT
CDR3aa: CSAKQPDTEAFF

d_gene: TRBD1
abundance: -
j_gene: TRBJ2-2
v_gene: TRBV7-8
CDR3nt: TGTGCCAGCAGCTTAGCCTACAGGGGAGCCGGGGAGCTGTTTTTT
CDR3aa: CASSLAYRGAGELFF

d_gene: -
abundance: -
j_gene: TRBJ1-3
v_gene: TRBV9
CDR3nt: TGTGCCAGCAGCGTAGGTGGACAGTCTGGAAACACCATATATTTT
CDR3aa: CASSVGGQSGNTIYF

d_gene: TRBD1
abundance: -
j_gene: TRBJ2-1
v_gene: TRBV7-7
CDR3nt: TGTGCTAGCAGCTTATCGGCAGGGGGTAGTTGGAATGAGCAGTTCTTC
CDR3aa: CASSLSAGGSWNEQFF